One T cell receptor beta chain is described in this entry. Its antigen is currently not known. Per-base quality was not reported, and no clone a single base away is much larger than it. Whole blood was collected in K2EDTA tubes by collaborating institutions according to the institutions' own protocols. Collaborator samples were shipped for TCRbeta analysis as frozen whole blood, isolated PBMCs, or DNA extracted from either sample type. TCRbeta CDR3 regions were amplified from genomic DNA by means of the immunoSEQ Assay, a bias-controlled multiplex PCR. The authors' pipeline ran thus. Nucleated cell counts per sample were estimated from amplification of reference gene primers within the assay. To quantify the absolute abundance of each unique TCRbeta CDR3 rearrangement, sequence reads were collapsed and filtered. Productive Simpson clonality was computed per sample as the square root of Simpson's diversity index over productive rearrangements. TCRdb re-hosts the immuneACCESS table, in-frame sequences only. Its copies lack some clones; in the studies checked, an unresolved V gene accounts for under half of them, and the cause for the rest is not known. V and J calls and clone size follow that table, whereas D and trimming were derived from the DNA. The sample records tens of thousands of clones, approximately 72% of which are singletons. The ten largest clonotypes hold about a third of the sample.

Inclusive of the bounding cysteine and phenylalanine, the CDR3 is 15 residues long. The entry retains the CDR3 DNA only, 45 bases that are in frame from base 1. Clipping removes 4 bases from V and 4 bases from J, with 9 as the unmatched junction base count. The germline V gene supplies CDR1 SGHDT and CDR2 YYEEEE. These data are taken from a study of blood T cell repertoires in COVID-19 (dated by TCRdb to the early 2020s). About the investigation overall: Collaborator samples came from the United States, Italy and Spain and covered acute and convalescent phases of COVID-19. The material from the prospective study consisted of cDNA or gDNA derived from T cells, B-cell-depleted T cells, or PBMCs. Deeply sampled blood TCRbeta repertoires from subjects exposed to, actively infected with, or recovered from COVID-19 were included in the dataset. The repertoires were released in a freely available public database meant as a resource for research on the immune response to SARS-CoV-2. The samples were drawn from two sources: the first 160 participants of the ongoing ImmuneRACE study, and 1,000 to 1,500 subjects contributed by 6 global collaborators. Nearly every sample came with metadata listing a de-identified subject ID, COVID-19 status, age in years and sex. Where available, HLA class I and class II types were obtained from metadata supplied by the sample provider rather than from assay-based typing.

Points the paper makes about the study in general: The quantity of clinical and demographic metadata differed by source and by participant and was supplied without curation.

The sequence was obtained from a man older than 75 with acute or convalescent COVID-19. Rearrangement joined TRBV5-6 to TRBJ1-2, and 8 junction bases match TRBD1. Sequencing was performed on peripheral blood. The DNA sequence follows: TGTGCCAGCAGCCCAAGACAGGGGACGGGCTATGGCTACACCTTC. This gives the protein CASSPRQGTGYGYTF.